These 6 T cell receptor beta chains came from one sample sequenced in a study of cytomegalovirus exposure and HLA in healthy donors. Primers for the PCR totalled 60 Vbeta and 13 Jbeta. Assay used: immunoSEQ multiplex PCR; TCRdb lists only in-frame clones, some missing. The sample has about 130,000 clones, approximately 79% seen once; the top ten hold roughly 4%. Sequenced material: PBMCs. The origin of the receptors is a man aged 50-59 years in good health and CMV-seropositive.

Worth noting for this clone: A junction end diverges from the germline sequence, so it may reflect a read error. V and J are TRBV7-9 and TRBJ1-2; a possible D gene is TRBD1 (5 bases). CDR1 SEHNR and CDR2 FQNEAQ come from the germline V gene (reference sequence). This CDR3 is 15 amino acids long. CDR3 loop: CSSSPSPGTSDGYTF. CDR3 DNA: TGTTCCAGCAGCCCCAGCCCCGGGACTTCAGATGGCTACACCTTC.

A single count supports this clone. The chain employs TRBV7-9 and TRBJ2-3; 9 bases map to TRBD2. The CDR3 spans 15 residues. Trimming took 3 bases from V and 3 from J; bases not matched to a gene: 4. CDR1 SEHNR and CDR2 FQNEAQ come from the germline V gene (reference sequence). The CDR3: CASSFGGGVTDTQYF. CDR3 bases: TGTGCCAGCAGCTTTGGCGGGGGGGTGACAGATACGCAGTATTTT.

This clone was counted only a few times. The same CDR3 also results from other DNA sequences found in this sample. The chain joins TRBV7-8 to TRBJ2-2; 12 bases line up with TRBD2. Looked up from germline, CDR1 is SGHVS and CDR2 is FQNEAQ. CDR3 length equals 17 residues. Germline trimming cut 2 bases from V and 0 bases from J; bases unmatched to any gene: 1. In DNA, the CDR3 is TGTGCCAGCAGCTTAACTAGCGGGAGGCCGAACACCGGGGAGCTGTTTTTT. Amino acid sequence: CASSLTSGRPNTGELFF.

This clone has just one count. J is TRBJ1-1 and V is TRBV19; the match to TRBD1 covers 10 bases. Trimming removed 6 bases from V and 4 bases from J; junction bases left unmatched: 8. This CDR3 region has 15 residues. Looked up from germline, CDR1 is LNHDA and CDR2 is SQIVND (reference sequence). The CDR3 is CASRGTGESRTEAFF. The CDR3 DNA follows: TGTGCCAGTAGGGGGACAGGGGAATCGCGCACTGAAGCTTTCTTT.

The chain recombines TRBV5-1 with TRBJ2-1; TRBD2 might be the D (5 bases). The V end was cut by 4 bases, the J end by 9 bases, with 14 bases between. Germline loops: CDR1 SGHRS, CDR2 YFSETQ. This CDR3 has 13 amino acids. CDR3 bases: TGCGCCAGCAGCCCACTAGACCGGGGTGAGCAGTTCTTC. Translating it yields CASSPLDRGEQFF.

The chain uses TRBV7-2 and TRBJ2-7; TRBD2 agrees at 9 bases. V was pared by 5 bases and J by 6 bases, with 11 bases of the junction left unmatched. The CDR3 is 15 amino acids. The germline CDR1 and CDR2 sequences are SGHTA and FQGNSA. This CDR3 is CASSPGRAGGPEQYF. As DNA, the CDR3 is TGTGCCAGCAGCCCGGGAAGGGCGGGGGGGCCCGAGCAGTACTTC.